The table lists the clone carrying this T cell receptor beta chain with many counts. The antigen is not known. The data were taken from a study of T-cell reconstitution after alpha-beta-depleted transplantation in children. Unique molecular identifiers were used in preparing the TCRbeta library. TCRdb called the PCR reads again in MiXCR, with one record for every CDR3 protein. The sample records 250,000 to 300,000 distinct CDR3 sequences, over 9% being singletons. Notes on the study in general: About two months after transplant, alpha-beta T cells reportedly came from several hundred expanded graft clones. Newly produced T cells mostly provided counts and TCRbeta diversity after one year, as hyperexpanded clones declined.

The CDR3 has 16 residues. Germline V gene lookup returns CDR1 SGDLS and CDR2 YYNGEE. Unmatched junction bases numbered 8, after V lost 1 base and J lost 5 bases. The receptor's source is a boy under three years old with acute myeloid leukemia, due to receive a stem cell transplant. The chain couples TRBV9 to TRBJ2-3, with TRBD2 matching over 9 bases. The input for sequencing was PBMCs, taken before TCRalphabeta/CD19-depleted stem cell transplant. CDR3 nucleotide sequence: TGTGCCAGCAGCGTATTTGAGGCGGGAGGGAGAGATACGCAGTATTTT. Translating gives CASSVFEAGGRDTQYF.